One and the same sample provided the 27 T cell receptor beta chains below, sequenced in a study of technical replicates of blood from several donors. TCRdb's copy holds only in-frame clones and misses some; the assay was immunoSEQ multiplex PCR. The data show approximately 66,000 clones, 70% to 90% seen once. The sample consisted of PBMCs. Every receptor here comes from a human donor in good health. Some clones in this sample may be carry-over from other donors' samples.

This clone was recorded a few times. This rearrangement joins TRBV7-2 to TRBJ2-7, with D perhaps matching TRBD1 (6 bases). This CDR3 region has 15 residues. V was trimmed by 2 bases and J by 1 base, leaving 12 bases between them. Germline CDR1 reads SGHTA; CDR2 reads FQGNSA. CDR3 sequence reads: CASSLPQGNSYEQYF. CDR3 in DNA: TGTGCCAGCAGCTTACCCCAGGGGAATTCCTACGAGCAGTACTTC.

This clone was detected only a few times. The chain is built from TRBV6-1 and TRBJ2-6; D possibly corresponds to TRBD2 (6 bases). CDR1 and CDR2 from the germline V gene are MNHNS and SASEGT. This CDR3 contains 15 residues. Trimming took off 4 bases at V and 2 bases at J, with 9 bases between the two ends. This CDR3 is CASSVEGTGANVLTF. Here the CDR3 DNA reads TGTGCCAGCAGTGTGGAGGGTACTGGGGCCAACGTCCTGACTTTC.

This chain joins TRBV5-4 and TRBJ2-4, with 9 bases fitting TRBD1. Germline values: CDR1 SGHNT, CDR2 YYREEE (reference sequence). The CDR3 runs to 13 residues. The V and J ends lost 4 bases and 8 bases, in that order; junction bases with no gene match: 4. This chain's CDR3 is CASSVDRGDIQYF. CDR3 in DNA: TGTGCCAGCAGCGTCGACAGGGGGGACATTCAGTACTTC. The whole variable domain, filled in from reference TRBV5-4 and TRBJ2-4, reads ETGVTQSPTHLIKTRGQQVTLRCSSQSGHNTVSWYQQALGQGPQFIFQYYREEENGRGNFPPRFSGLQFPNYSSELNVNALELDDSALYLCASSVDRGDIQYFGAGTRLSVL.

The rearrangement uses TRBV7-2 and TRBJ1-1, with a tentative D call TRBD1 (5 bases). Trimming left V 5 bases short and J 7 bases short, with 14 bases between. Germline V gene sequence: CDR1 SGHTA, CDR2 FQGNSA. The CDR3 has 13 amino acids. CDR3 region: CASSQGQGGEAFF. As DNA, the CDR3 is TGTGCCAGCAGCCAAGGGCAGGGCGGTGAAGCTTTCTTT.

The chain links TRBV2 to TRBJ1-2; D not certain. Germline CDR1 SNHLY, CDR2 FYNNEI. The CDR3 covers 13 residues. Trimming pared 4 bases from V and 4 bases from J, leaving 10 bases between. CDR3 DNA sequence: TGTGCCAGCAGTGTGGAGGGTGGCTATGGCTACACCTTC. This translates into CASSVEGGYGYTF.

The rearrangement uses TRBV19 and TRBJ1-1, with D possibly being TRBD1 (5 bases). V was cut by 5 bases and J by 2 bases, with 18 bases left in between. The CDR3 is 16 amino acids. Per germline, CDR1 LNHDA and CDR2 SQIVND (reference sequence). The CDR3 nucleotides are TGTGCCAGTAGTGGAAGTTTTGACAGACAAAACACTGAAGCTTTCTTT. Translated: CASSGSFDRQNTEAFF.

The V and J genes are TRBV29-1 and TRBJ2-3; 10 bases are shared with TRBD2. The V gene end was trimmed by 2 bases and the J gene end by 2 bases; junction bases not matched to a gene: 7. The CDR3 spans 16 residues. The germline gives CDR1 SQVTM, CDR2 ANQGSEA. The CDR3 spells CSVESRLAGATDTQYF. The CDR3, as DNA: TGCAGCGTTGAAAGTAGGCTAGCGGGGGCCACAGATACGCAGTATTTT.

This clone was found many times. V usage is TRBV27 and J usage is TRBJ2-3; TRBD2 aligns across 10 bases. Germline V gives CDR1 MNHEY, CDR2 SMNVEV (reference sequence). This CDR3 has 18 residues. Trimming at V came to 6 bases and at J to 2 bases, leaving 14 bases not matched to a gene. CDR3 sequence: CASSPWSLAGDLTDTQYF. In nucleotides, the CDR3 is TGTGCCAGCAGCCCTTGGAGTCTAGCGGGAGATCTCACAGATACGCAGTATTTT.

This chain links TRBV6-5 with TRBJ1-2, with a possible D match to TRBD1 (5 bases). The CDR3 contains 12 residues. V lost 2 bases, J lost 7 bases, and 8 bases lay in between. Germline assignment: CDR1 MNHEY and CDR2 SVGAGI. The CDR3 nucleotides read TGTGCCAGCAGTTACGGGGGGGGTGGCTACACCTTC. It yields the protein CASSYGGGGYTF.

The chain is built from TRBV2 and TRBJ2-1; 11 bases line up with TRBD2. The germline gives CDR1 SNHLY, CDR2 FYNNEI. This CDR3 contains 16 residues. V trimming: 7 bases; J trimming: 1 base; junction bases outside the gene matches: 6. The CDR3 DNA reads TGTGCCAGCATGACGACTAGCGGGATATCCTACAATGAGCAGTTCTTC. Its protein is CASMTTSGISYNEQFF.

This chain connects TRBV6-1 to TRBJ1-2; a possible D gene is TRBD1 (5 bases). There are 13 residues in the CDR3. Germline V lookup: CDR1 MNHNS, CDR2 SASEGT. V lost 6 bases and J lost 2, with 10 bases in between. The CDR3 coding sequence is TGTGCCAGCAGCCCGGGGGGGAACTATGGCTACACCTTC. Protein sequence: CASSPGGNYGYTF.

This chain links TRBV27 with TRBJ2-3, with D unclear. Trimming stripped 2 bases from V and 0 bases from J, with 6 bases between. This CDR3 has 14 residues. Per germline, CDR1 MNHEY and CDR2 SMNVEV (reference sequence). CDR3 DNA sequence: TGTGCCAGCAGTTTAACATATAGCACAGATACGCAGTATTTT. Protein product: CASSLTYSTDTQYF.

The chain carries TRBV6-7 and TRBJ1-4; a possible D gene is TRBD1 (5 bases). TRBV6-7 is an ORF for which the function is uncertain. The CDR3 has 15 amino acids. The V end was cut by 0 bases, the J end by 3 bases, with 8 bases between. CDR3 loop: CASSYSGVANEKLFF. Here the CDR3 DNA reads TGTGCCAGCAGTTACTCAGGGGTCGCTAATGAAAAACTGTTTTTT.

Here the CDR3 reads CASSEKRELFF. DNA of the CDR3: TGTGCCAGCAGCGAGAAGAGGGAACTGTTTTTT. This chain connects TRBV2 to TRBJ1-4; D uncertain. The germline V and J ends were trimmed by 6 bases and 12 bases, with 11 bases remaining between them. Germline V CDR1 and CDR2: SNHLY, FYNNEI. The CDR3 is 11 residues long.

This clone was counted a few times. The chain carries TRBV6-5 and TRBJ2-1; D call uncertain. Germline V CDR1 and CDR2: MNHEY, SVGAGI. This CDR3 region has 15 residues. V dropped 0 bases and J dropped 4 bases, with 10 bases sitting between them. The CDR3 here is CASSYSVAGYNEQFF. CDR3 in DNA: TGTGCCAGCAGTTACTCGGTCGCAGGTTACAATGAGCAGTTCTTC.

The chain recombines TRBV19 with TRBJ2-2, with D possibly TRBD1 on 6 matching bases. Germline V CDR1 and CDR2: LNHDA, SQIVND (reference sequence). This CDR3 contains 15 residues. With 7 bases removed from V and 4 bases from J, the gap between germline ends came to 16 bases. In nucleotides, the CDR3 is TGTGCCAGTAAAGGAACAGGGCTAAGCACCGGGGAGCTGTTTTTT. Its protein is CASKGTGLSTGELFF. The full variable domain, rest sourced from reference TRBV19 and TRBJ2-2, is DGGITQSPKYLFRKEGQNVTLSCEQNLNHDAMYWYRQDPGQGLRLIYYSQIVNDFQKGDIAEGYSVSREKKESFPLTVTSAQKNPTAFYLCASKGTGLSTGELFFGEGSRLTVL.

The chain uses TRBV19 and TRBJ2-7, with TRBD1 matching 9 bases. CDR3 size: 15 residues. Trimming took 7 bases from V and 0 from J; bases not matched to a gene: 7. CDR1 and CDR2 from the germline V gene are LNHDA and SQIVND (reference sequence). The CDR3 protein is CASTTGTGNSYEQYF. CDR3 sequence (DNA): TGTGCCAGTACCACCGGGACAGGGAACTCCTACGAGCAGTACTTC.

Written as DNA, the CDR3 is TGCGCCAGCAGCTTGGCCCCGAGGACAGGGGGCGAAGGCTACACCTTC. Its translation: CASSLAPRTGGEGYTF. V gene TRBV5-1 combines with J gene TRBJ1-2; 11 bases are shared with TRBD1. The germline gives CDR1 SGHRS, CDR2 YFSETQ. J gave up 8 bases and V 0 bases, and 9 bases lay outside the gene matches. The CDR3 totals 16 residues.

This chain links TRBV7-2 with TRBJ1-4; 8 nucleotides line up with TRBD1. Germline lookup yields CDR1 SGHTA and CDR2 FQGNSA. The CDR3 runs 15 residues. After removal of 3 bases from V and 5 bases from J, the junction contained 5 bases not matched to a gene. The CDR3 DNA sequence: TGTGCCAGCAGCTTGACAGGGGCAGTGAATGAAAAACTGTTTTTT. This encodes CASSLTGAVNEKLFF.

CDR3 DNA: TGTGCCAGCAGCTTGGCCGGGGGCGGGAGGGCCGCCAATGAGCAGTTCTTC. This sequence encodes CASSLAGGGRAANEQFF. V gene TRBV5-4 combines with J gene TRBJ2-1; 9 nucleotides agree with TRBD2. V lost 0 bases to trimming and J lost 6 bases; unmatched junction nucleotides: 10. Germline CDR1 reads SGHNT; CDR2 reads YYREEE (reference sequence). The CDR3 runs 17 residues.

This clone is a singleton in its sample. The V gene is TRBV2, the J gene TRBJ1-1; TRBD1 might be the D (6 bases). CDR3 length equals 15 residues. Germline V lookup: CDR1 SNHLY, CDR2 FYNNEI. V was pared by 5 bases and J by 3 bases, with 16 bases between. The CDR3 DNA sequence: TGTGCCAGCAGTAAAACAGGGTCGAGTCACACTGAAGCTTTCTTT. Translating it yields CASSKTGSSHTEAFF.

This clone appeared a few times. The junction and the germline gene differ at one end; a read error may be behind it. The chain carries TRBV5-3 and TRBJ1-1, with D tentatively TRBD1 (6 bases). TRBV5-3 belongs to the ORF category, with a function that is uncertain. The CDR3 runs to 14 residues. Here the CDR3 DNA reads TGTGCCAGAAGGGAGGATCCGGGACAAAGAGCAATAACCTTT. It is translated as CARREDPGQRAITF.

The V gene is TRBV4-3, the J gene TRBJ2-7, with D hard to call. The CDR3 loop spans 15 amino acids. The germline gives CDR1 LGHNA, CDR2 YSLEER. V was trimmed by 0 bases and J by 6 bases, leaving 15 bases between them. CDR3: CASSQERTRLSEQYF. Here the CDR3 DNA reads TGCGCCAGCAGCCAAGAGAGAACCAGGTTAAGCGAGCAGTACTTC.

V and J are TRBV21-1 and TRBJ2-7; TRBD1, the table's D call, was not compared with the DNA. TRBV21-1 is listed as a pseudogene. This CDR3 is 15 amino acids long. The CDR3 protein is CASSSTRQGAHEQYF. CDR3 in DNA: TGTGCCAGCAGCTCTACGCGCCAGGGGGCCCACGAGCAGTACTTC.

V and J are TRBV4-1 and TRBJ2-7, with TRBD1 identical over 8 bases. This CDR3 spans 13 amino acids. CDR1 is MGHRA, CDR2 YSYEKL, per germline. Trimming cost V 3 bases and J 5 bases; bases outside gene matches: 3. The CDR3 DNA reads TGCGCCAGCAGCCACTTGACAGGGGACGAGCAGTACTTC. Amino acid sequence: CASSHLTGDEQYF.

The chain combines TRBV30 with TRBJ2-7, with a tentative D call TRBD1 (6 bases). V gave up 4 bases and J gave up 6 bases, with 16 bases separating them. CDR1 and CDR2 (germline): GTSNPN, SVGIG (reference sequence). This CDR3 has 13 amino acids. Written as DNA, the CDR3 is TGTGCCTGGAATACAGGGCCCGAGGCCGAGCAGTACTTC. As protein: CAWNTGPEAEQYF.

The chain has TRBV4-1 and TRBJ2-7; perhaps TRBD1 as D (5 bases). Per the germline V gene, CDR1 is MGHRA and CDR2 is YSYEKL. This CDR3 is 15 amino acids long. V lost 4 bases and J 2 bases, leaving 15 bases between the germline ends. The chain's CDR3 is CASSPTTTGTYEQYF. The CDR3 nucleotides read TGCGCCAGCAGCCCTACAACCACAGGTACCTACGAGCAGTACTTC.